These 32 T cell receptor beta chains share one sample of origin, sequenced in a study of cytomegalovirus exposure and HLA in healthy donors. In the PCR, 60 Vbeta and 13 Jbeta primers were used. TCRdb's table, derived via immunoSEQ multiplex PCR, lists solely in-frame clones and lacks some. The table shows 90,000 to 95,000 clones, with about 77% occurring only once. Sequenced input: PBMCs. These TCRs come from a male donor in good health and CMV-seropositive.

The chain has TRBV19 and TRBJ2-1, with a weak D call TRBD2 (5 bases). CDR3 length equals 15 residues. The germline CDR1 and CDR2 sequences are LNHDA and SQIVND (reference sequence). V was shortened by 9 bases and J by 0 bases, with 15 bases between the two germline ends. The chain's CDR3 is CASRYSVSSYNEQFF. CDR3 bases: TGTGCCAGCAGGTATAGCGTGAGCTCCTACAATGAGCAGTTCTTC.

CDR3 DNA sequence: TGCGCCAGCAGCCAAGATGAAGCGGGGGGACTCAACACCGGGGAGCTGTTTTTT. It translates to CASSQDEAGGLNTGELFF. V gene TRBV4-1 combines with J gene TRBJ2-2; 9 bases align to TRBD2. With V trimmed by 0 bases and J by 2 bases, 7 bases remained unmatched. Germline values: CDR1 MGHRA, CDR2 YSYEKL. The CDR3 loop spans 18 amino acids.

The rearrangement uses TRBV7-9 and TRBJ2-2, with 9 bases that match TRBD1. Germline V gene lookup returns CDR1 SEHNR and CDR2 FQNEAQ (reference sequence). Trimming took 4 bases from V and 0 from J; bases not matched to a gene: 3. The CDR3 has 16 amino acids. Written as DNA, the CDR3 is TGTGCCAGCAGCTCACGGGACAGGGCGAACACCGGGGAGCTGTTTTTT. This translates into CASSSRDRANTGELFF.

The J gene is TRBJ2-1, the V gene TRBV19, with D tentatively TRBD1 (5 bases). The V end was cut by 4 bases, the J end by 6 bases, with 16 bases between. The germline CDR1 and CDR2 sequences are LNHDA and SQIVND (reference sequence). CDR3 length equals 15 residues. The CDR3 is CASSRRRASVNEQFF. The CDR3, as DNA: TGTGCCAGTAGTAGGCGCAGGGCCTCGGTCAATGAGCAGTTCTTC.

This clone was found once. The chain joins TRBV7-3 to TRBJ1-5; D remains ambiguous. The CDR3 runs to 15 residues. The V end was cut by 2 bases, the J end by 0 bases, with 8 bases between. Germline V gene sequence: CDR1 SGHTA, CDR2 FQGTGA. The CDR3 protein is CASSLYPGSNQPQHF. The DNA of the CDR3 is TGTGCCAGCAGCTTATATCCAGGTAGCAATCAGCCCCAGCATTTT.

In its sample, this clone was seen a few times. The chain uses TRBV10-3 and TRBJ2-7; 8 positions agree with TRBD2. The CDR3 runs to 14 residues. Losses at the gene ends were 3 bases for V and 2 bases for J; bases not matched to a gene: 3. The V gene's germline CDR1 is ENHRY and CDR2 SYGVKD. CDR3 loop: CAISEGRGAYEQYF. In nucleotides, the CDR3 is TGTGCCATCAGTGAAGGGCGGGGGGCCTACGAGCAGTACTTC.

This clone was seen only a few times. The chain employs TRBV28 and TRBJ2-3, with 13 bases identical to TRBD2. The trim removed 5 bases at V and 4 bases at J, leaving 6 bases unmatched. The length of the CDR3 is 16 residues. Germline-derived CDR1 and CDR2 are MDHEN and SYDVKM. DNA of the CDR3: TGTGCCAGCAGTGAGACTAGCGGGAGGCACGCAGATACGCAGTATTTT. Translation: CASSETSGRHADTQYF.

The gene calls are TRBV9 and TRBJ2-7; maybe TRBD2 (5 bases). The CDR3 loop spans 10 amino acids. CDR1 and CDR2 from the germline V gene are SGDLS and YYNGEE. Trimming shortened V by 7 bases and J by 5 bases, and 7 bases separated the two germline ends. The DNA of the CDR3 is TGTGCCAGCCTCGGGGACGAGCAGTACTTC. Its protein product is CASLGDEQYF.

The chain has TRBV28 and TRBJ2-3, with a weak D call TRBD2 (6 bases). V lost 2 bases, J lost 0 bases, and 12 bases lay in between. CDR1 and CDR2 (germline): MDHEN, SYDVKM. CDR3 length: 16 amino acids. The CDR3 loop is CASSLRTSYSTDTQYF. In nucleotides, the CDR3 is TGTGCCAGCAGTTTACGTACTAGCTATAGCACAGATACGCAGTATTTT. The whole variable domain, remainder taken from reference TRBV28 and TRBJ2-3, is DVKVTQSSRYLVKRTGEKVFLECVQDMDHENMFWYRQDPGLGLRLIYFSYDVKMKEKGDIPEGYSVSREKKERFSLILESASTNQTSMYLCASSLRTSYSTDTQYFGPGTRLTVL.

V gene TRBV6-6 combines with J gene TRBJ2-1; possible D gene TRBD2, 7 bases. There are 16 residues in the CDR3. With 0 bases removed from V and 7 bases from J, the gap between germline ends came to 16 bases. Germline CDR1 MNHNY, CDR2 SVGAGI (reference sequence). The CDR3 region is CASSYSRGGVENEQFF. The CDR3 nucleotides read TGTGCCAGCAGTTACTCGAGGGGGGGGGTGGAGAATGAGCAGTTCTTC.

Details on this clone: A read error may account for a junction end that differs from germline. V and J are TRBV7-9 and TRBJ1-4; possible D gene TRBD1, 5 bases. The CDR3 has 14 amino acids. Germline V lookup: CDR1 SEHNR, CDR2 FQNEAQ (reference sequence). In DNA form, the CDR3 reads TGTGCCAGCAGCTCAGGGAAGGCTAATGAAAAACCGTTTTTT. This encodes CASSSGKANEKPFF.

The chain carries TRBV27 and TRBJ2-7; possibly TRBD1 for D (6 bases). V gave up 2 bases and J gave up 3 bases, with 8 bases separating them. Germline CDR1 and CDR2: MNHEY and SMNVEV (reference sequence). This CDR3 is built from 13 residues. CDR3 nucleotides: TGTGCCAGCAGTTTAAGAGGGGGCTACGAGCAGTACTTC. Its translation is CASSLRGGYEQYF.

The gene calls are TRBV6-6 and TRBJ2-3; a weak D match, TRBD2 (5 bases). CDR1 and CDR2 from the germline V gene are MNHNY and SVGAGI (reference sequence). CDR3 size: 15 residues. With 7 bases removed from V and 2 bases from J, the gap between germline ends came to 16 bases. CDR3 residues: CASTEGLLYTDTQYF. CDR3 nucleotides: TGTGCCAGCACCGAAGGACTTCTCTACACAGATACGCAGTATTTT.

The genes are TRBV19 and TRBJ2-2; tentative D call: TRBD2 (5 bases). V was pared by 7 bases and J by 8 bases, with 11 bases between. CDR1 is LNHDA and CDR2 is SQIVND in the germline V gene (reference sequence). The CDR3 length is 12 residues. DNA for the CDR3: TGTGCCAGTAAGAGGGTACGAGGGGAGCTGTTTTTT. Translation: CASKRVRGELFF.

This chain connects TRBV29-1 to TRBJ2-2, with 10 bases fitting TRBD1. The CDR3 contains 13 residues. V trimming: 2 bases; J trimming: 11 bases; junction bases outside the gene matches: 5. In germline, CDR1 is SQVTM, CDR2 ANQGSEA. The CDR3 DNA follows: TGCAGCGTTGAAAGTGGGACAGGGGCAGAGCTGTTTTTT. Its translation: CSVESGTGAELFF.

The sample holds a few counts of this clone. This chain connects TRBV6-1 to TRBJ1-4; D remains ambiguous. The germline V gene encodes CDR1 MNHNS and CDR2 SASEGT. V dropped 6 bases and J dropped 7 bases, with 18 bases sitting between them. This CDR3 spans 15 amino acids. The CDR3 sequence: CASRAGPVSGEKLFF. DNA for the CDR3: TGTGCCAGCAGGGCTGGGCCGGTGAGCGGTGAAAAACTGTTTTTT.

J is TRBJ2-3 and V is TRBV28; no firm D call. The CDR3 has 12 amino acids. Trimming pared 6 bases from V and 2 bases from J, leaving 6 bases between. Looked up from germline, CDR1 is MDHEN and CDR2 is SYDVKM. CDR3 DNA: TGTGCCAGCAGACATAACACAGATACGCAGTATTTT. Protein product: CASRHNTDTQYF.

The V gene is TRBV30, the J gene TRBJ1-2, with a tentative D call TRBD1 (6 bases). CDR1 and CDR2 from the germline V gene are GTSNPN and SVGIG (reference sequence). CDR3 length equals 13 residues. V dropped 0 bases and J dropped 6 bases, with 11 bases sitting between them. This CDR3 is CAWSVGNRDGYTF. In DNA form, the CDR3 reads TGTGCCTGGAGTGTAGGGAACAGGGATGGCTACACCTTC.

This sequence joins TRBV7-8 and TRBJ2-1, with 10 bases fitting TRBD2. CDR1 and CDR2 from the germline V gene are SGHVS and FQNEAQ. The CDR3 spans 16 residues. Trimming removed 2 bases from V and 3 bases from J; junction bases left unmatched: 4. This chain's CDR3 is CASSLQASGSYNEQFF. DNA of the CDR3: TGTGCCAGCAGCTTACAGGCTAGCGGGAGCTACAATGAGCAGTTCTTC.

Here the CDR3 reads CASSLAVETSRGEQYF. CDR3 coding DNA: TGCGCCAGCAGCTTGGCGGTGGAGACTAGTAGAGGCGAGCAGTACTTC. The genes are TRBV5-1 and TRBJ2-7, with D possibly being TRBD2 (6 bases). With 0 bases removed from V and 6 bases from J, the gap between germline ends came to 19 bases. The CDR3 length is 16 residues. Germline values: CDR1 SGHRS, CDR2 YFSETQ. The full variable domain, its missing parts supplied by reference TRBV5-1 and TRBJ2-7, is KAGVTQTPRYLIKTRGQQVTLSCSPISGHRSVSWYQQTPGQGLQFLFEYFSETQRNKGNFPGRFSGRQFSNSRSEMNVSTLELGDSALYLCASSLAVETSRGEQYFGPGTRLTVT.

The chain couples TRBV14 to TRBJ2-5, with 8 positions matching TRBD1. V lost 4 bases and J lost 3; bases outside the gene matches: 4. The V gene's germline CDR1 is SGHDN and CDR2 FVKESK. The CDR3 spans 14 residues. CDR3 nucleotide sequence: TGTGCCAGCAGCCCTCCGGACAGGGAAGAGACCCAGTACTTC. As protein: CASSPPDREETQYF.

The rearrangement uses TRBV7-2 and TRBJ2-2; TRBD2 aligns across 7 bases. Germline trimming cut 3 bases from V and 7 bases from J; bases unmatched to any gene: 5. This CDR3 contains 14 residues. CDR1 and CDR2 from the germline V gene are SGHTA and FQGNSA. Here the CDR3 DNA reads TGTGCCAGCAGCTTGGCCGGGACTAACGGGGAGCTGTTTTTT. As protein: CASSLAGTNGELFF. The entire variable domain, with the rest obtained from reference TRBV7-2 and TRBJ2-2, is as follows: GAGVSQSPSNKVTEKGKDVELRCDPISGHTALYWYRQSLGQGLEFLIYFQGNSAPDKSGLPSDRFSAERTGGSVSTLTIQRTQQEDSAVYLCASSLAGTNGELFFGEGSRLTVL.

This clone has just one count. J is TRBJ2-7 and V is TRBV28, with unresolved D. Germline V gene lookup returns CDR1 MDHEN and CDR2 SYDVKM. V lost 7 bases to trimming and J lost 9 bases, with 10 bases between them. CDR3 size: 10 residues. CDR3 sequence (DNA): TGTGCCAGCAAGTCCCGACTGCAGTACTTC. Protein sequence: CASKSRLQYF. The entire variable domain, with the rest obtained from reference TRBV28 and TRBJ2-7, is as follows: DVKVTQSSRYLVKRTGEKVFLECVQDMDHENMFWYRQDPGLGLRLIYFSYDVKMKEKGDIPEGYSVSREKKERFSLILESASTNQTSMYLCASKSRLQYFGPGTRLTVT.

This clone has just a few counts. In the same sample, other DNA sequences code for this CDR3. This CDR3 is CASSLELLGGNTIYF. The DNA for the CDR3 is TGTGCCAGCAGCTTGGAACTCCTAGGAGGAAACACCATATATTTT. The chain has TRBV5-5 and TRBJ1-3, with D hard to call. Trimming took off 0 bases at V and 4 bases at J, with 11 bases between the two ends. The germline V gene encodes CDR1 SGHKS and CDR2 YYEKEE (reference sequence). The CDR3 runs 15 residues. Variable domain in full (rest from reference TRBV5-5 and TRBJ1-3): DAGVTQSPTHLIKTRGQQVTLRCSPISGHKSVSWYQQVLGQGPQFIFQYYEKEERGRGNFPDRFSARQFPNYSSELNVNALLLGDSALYLCASSLELLGGNTIYFGEGSWLTVV.

This rearrangement joins TRBV6-5 to TRBJ1-4; 9 bases match TRBD1. Trimming cost V 5 bases and J 10 bases; bases outside gene matches: 8. This CDR3 is 14 amino acids long. The germline V gene has CDR1 MNHEY and CDR2 SVGAGI. CDR3 amino acids: CASSNTGGLGKLFF. In DNA form, the CDR3 reads TGTGCCAGCAGTAATACAGGGGGCCTGGGAAAACTGTTTTTT.

The V call is TRBV7-7, the J call TRBJ2-2; 9 nucleotides align to TRBD2. Germline V gene lookup returns CDR1 SSHAT and CDR2 FNYEAQ (reference sequence). J was trimmed by 7 bases and V by 4 bases; bases with no gene match: 4. There are 14 residues in the CDR3. The CDR3: CASSSGLAGGELFF. As DNA, the CDR3 is TGTGCCAGCAGCTCGGGACTAGCAGGCGGGGAGCTGTTTTTT.

This rearrangement joins TRBV10-3 to TRBJ1-1; weak D call: TRBD1 (6 bases). Germline values: CDR1 ENHRY, CDR2 SYGVKD. V was clipped by 0 bases and J by 3 bases, with 14 bases between them. The CDR3 spans 16 residues. CDR3 in amino acids: CAISESGAPRYTEAFF. The DNA for the CDR3 is TGTGCCATCAGTGAGTCGGGGGCCCCCCGGTACACTGAAGCTTTCTTT.

The V and J genes are TRBV5-1 and TRBJ2-5; possible D gene TRBD2, 7 bases. Germline V gene sequence: CDR1 SGHRS, CDR2 YFSETQ. This CDR3 has 15 amino acids. The ends were cut back, 3 bases at V and 1 base at J, with 13 bases in the middle. The CDR3 region has the DNA TGCGCCAGCAGCTCCCGGGGGGCGTCCCAAGAGACCCAGTACTTC. Translating gives CASSSRGASQETQYF.

The CDR3 region is CASKPAGQETQYF. The CDR3 nucleotides are TGTGCCAGTAAACCCGCAGGGCAAGAGACCCAGTACTTC. The rearrangement uses TRBV6-5 and TRBJ2-5; possible D gene TRBD1, 5 bases. The CDR3 length is 13 residues. V shed 9 bases and J shed 2 bases, with 13 bases lying between them. CDR1 and CDR2 (germline): MNHEY, SVGAGI.

The rearrangement joins TRBV11-2 to TRBJ2-5; 7 bases align to TRBD2. J was trimmed by 4 bases and V by 1 base; bases with no gene match: 3. CDR1 SGHAT and CDR2 FQNNGV come from the germline V gene. This CDR3 spans 14 amino acids. The CDR3 DNA is TGTGCCAGCAGCTTAGTTGGGGGGGTAGAGACCCAGTACTTC. Protein: CASSLVGGVETQYF.

The rearrangement uses TRBV27 and TRBJ2-7; 10 nucleotides line up with TRBD1. Germline-derived CDR1 and CDR2 are MNHEY and SMNVEV (reference sequence). This CDR3 spans 15 amino acids. Unmatched junction bases numbered 5, after V lost 3 bases and J lost 3 bases. Written as DNA, the CDR3 is TGTGCCAGCAGTTTCACCGGACAGGGGGTCTACGAGCAGTACTTC. Amino acid sequence: CASSFTGQGVYEQYF.

The genes are TRBV6-6 and TRBJ1-6, with D maybe TRBD1 (5 bases). Germline-derived CDR1 and CDR2 are MNHNY and SVGAGI (reference sequence). Trimming shortened V by 5 bases and J by 4 bases, and 6 bases separated the two germline ends. This CDR3 is built from 13 residues. The CDR3 sequence is CASSDSYNSPLHF. The CDR3 nucleotides are TGTGCCAGCAGTGACAGTTATAATTCACCCCTCCACTTT.